The next 28 T cell receptor beta chains were all read from a single sample in a study of CD8+ T cells in alopecia areata. Following extraction, RNA underwent reverse transcription to cDNA, which served as the sequencing template. The data were produced by immunoSEQ multiplex PCR, yet TCRdb's version contains in-frame clones alone and is incomplete. Of more than 150,000 clones listed, around 51% are singletons. Sample treatment: oral pan-JAK inhibitor, 5-10 mg twice daily. The sample was CD8+ T cells sorted from blood, taken around week 54, from a patient treated with tofacitinib. The receptor source for this set is a human donor with alopecia areata.

This clone was detected only once. The chain links TRBV11-2 to TRBJ2-1; no definite D call. CDR3 size: 12 residues. V was pared by 1 base and J by 8 bases, with 6 bases between. Germline V gene lookup returns CDR1 SGHAT and CDR2 FQNNGV. The CDR3 DNA reads as TGTGCCAGCAGCTTAGCACTACATGAGCAGTTCTTC. It specifies CASSLALHEQFF.

The CDR3 DNA reads as TGTGCTAGTGGTCCCGCCGGGATAAGCTCCTACAATGAGCAGTTCTTC. It yields the protein CASGPAGISSYNEQFF. The chain recombines TRBV12-5 with TRBJ2-1; possible D gene TRBD2, 5 bases. V was pared by 5 bases and J by 0 bases, with 14 bases between. The germline V gene has CDR1 LGHNT and CDR2 FRNRAP. The CDR3 sequence is 16 residues long.

This clone was recorded once. V usage is TRBV10-2 and J usage is TRBJ2-1; D is possibly TRBD2 (6 bases). Trimming pared 4 bases from V and 10 bases from J, leaving 14 bases between. The CDR3 spans 13 residues. CDR1 is WSHSY, CDR2 SAAADI, per germline. CDR3 sequence (DNA): TGCGCCAGCAGTGCTTTTCTAGCGTCGGAGCAGTTCTTC. Amino acid sequence: CASSAFLASEQFF.

The gene calls are TRBV2 and TRBJ1-1; D is ambiguous. Trimming cost V 6 bases and J 8 bases, with 19 bases left between them. Germline CDR1 and CDR2: SNHLY and FYNNEI. The CDR3 sequence is 14 residues long. Written as DNA, the CDR3 is TGTGCCAGCAGCCCCGTAGACCGGCAGCCAGAAGCTTTCTTT. Translating gives CASSPVDRQPEAFF.

This chain links TRBV5-1 with TRBJ2-1; D gene uncertain. The CDR3 loop spans 14 amino acids. Germline assignment: CDR1 SGHRS and CDR2 YFSETQ. Trimming removed 0 bases from V and 4 bases from J, with 8 bases in between. CDR3 in DNA: TGCGCCAGCAGCTTGGTTTTACAGTACAATGAGCAGTTCTTC. Residues: CASSLVLQYNEQFF.

V usage is TRBV6-5 and J usage is TRBJ1-1; 9 bases map to TRBD1. Germline CDR1 reads MNHEY; CDR2 reads SVGAGI. With V trimmed by 6 bases and J by 1 base, 6 bases remained unmatched. The CDR3 contains 15 residues. For the CDR3, the DNA is TGTGCCAGCAGAGCCGGGACAGGGAAGAACACTGAAGCTTTCTTT. This codes for CASRAGTGKNTEAFF.

This chain connects TRBV6-1 to TRBJ1-3; D not certain. This CDR3 is built from 14 residues. CDR1 is MNHNS and CDR2 is SASEGT in the germline V gene. Deletions cut 3 bases from V and 0 bases from J, with 6 bases between. The DNA for the CDR3 is TGTGCCAGCAGTGAGGTCGGCTCTGGAAACACCATATATTTT. Protein: CASSEVGSGNTIYF.

This clone was detected only a few times. The chain is built from TRBV9 and TRBJ1-2; 8 bases match TRBD1. J gave up 3 bases and V 0 bases, and 10 bases lay outside the gene matches. Per the germline V gene, CDR1 is SGDLS and CDR2 is YYNGEE. The CDR3 spans 17 residues. The CDR3 bases are TGTGCCAGCAGCGTAGGTGACAGGGGTTATGTGGACTATGGCTACACCTTC. Translating it yields CASSVGDRGYVDYGYTF.

J is TRBJ2-5 and V is TRBV7-9, with 8 bases lining up with TRBD2. V lost 4 bases and J lost 5; bases outside the gene matches: 9. CDR1 is SEHNR, CDR2 FQNEAQ, per germline (reference sequence). This CDR3 contains 15 residues. The CDR3 spells CASSSGTRGRETQYF. CDR3 DNA sequence: TGTGCCAGCAGCTCCGGGACTAGAGGGCGGGAGACCCAGTACTTC.

This sequence joins TRBV11-2 and TRBJ2-7, with 8 bases that match TRBD1. CDR1 SGHAT and CDR2 FQNNGV come from the germline V gene. The V and J ends lost 1 base and 9 bases, in that order; junction bases with no gene match: 5. The CDR3 loop spans 13 amino acids. The DNA of the CDR3 is TGTGCCAGCAGCTTAGGACAGGGGAGAAGGCAGTACTTC. This sequence encodes CASSLGQGRRQYF.

This clone was counted only a few times. This rearrangement joins TRBV5-6 to TRBJ2-7; no firm D call. The CDR3 has 14 amino acids. CDR1 and CDR2 from the germline V gene are SGHDT and YYEEEE. With 1 base removed from V and 0 bases from J, the gap between germline ends came to 8 bases. CDR3 nucleotide sequence: TGTGCCAGCAGCTTGCTCGGAGACTCCTACGAGCAGTACTTC. This codes for CASSLLGDSYEQYF.

The chain carries TRBV7-8 and TRBJ2-5; 13 positions agree with TRBD2. V was pared by 4 bases and J by 5 bases, with 7 bases of the junction left unmatched. CDR3 size: 16 residues. CDR1 and CDR2 from the germline V gene are SGHVS and FQNEAQ. Here the CDR3 DNA reads TGTGCCAGCAGCTCAGGACTAGCGGGGGTCGAGGAGACCCAGTACTTC. Translation gives CASSSGLAGVEETQYF.

The count of this clone is one. The chain recombines TRBV7-9 with TRBJ1-2, with no clear D. V was pared by 1 base and J by 2 bases, with 2 bases between. From germline, CDR1 is SEHNR and CDR2 FQNEAQ (reference sequence). The CDR3 sequence is 12 residues long. DNA for the CDR3: TGTGCCAGCAGCTTAGAAAACTATGGCTACACCTTC. Protein sequence: CASSLENYGYTF.

The table lists this clone with a few counts. This chain connects TRBV5-6 to TRBJ2-7; D is uncertain. Looked up from germline, CDR1 is SGHDT and CDR2 is YYEEEE. Trimming removed 1 base from V and 10 bases from J, with 12 bases in between. The length of the CDR3 is 12 residues. CDR3 in amino acids: CASSLKDADQYF. The CDR3 DNA reads as TGTGCCAGCAGCTTGAAGGACGCCGATCAGTACTTC. The full variable domain, its missing parts supplied by reference TRBV5-6 and TRBJ2-7, is DAGVTQSPTHLIKTRGQQVTLRCSPKSGHDTVSWYQQALGQGPQFIFQYYEEEERQRGNFPDRFSGHQFPNYSSELNVNALLLGDSALYLCASSLKDADQYFGPGTRLTVT.

The J gene is TRBJ1-2, the V gene TRBV12-5; TRBD1 matches 10 bases. The CDR3 spans 16 residues. Germline assignment: CDR1 LGHNT and CDR2 FRNRAP. Trimming removed 1 base from V and 4 bases from J; junction bases left unmatched: 6. The chain's CDR3 is CASGLATGGWPYGYTF. The CDR3 DNA reads TGTGCTAGTGGTTTGGCGACAGGGGGCTGGCCCTATGGCTACACCTTC.

Only a few counts were recorded for this clone. This rearrangement joins TRBV10-3 to TRBJ2-1; D is undetermined. V lost 8 bases and J 5 bases, leaving 16 bases between the germline ends. From germline, CDR1 is ENHRY and CDR2 SYGVKD. The CDR3 length is 14 residues. CDR3: CAIDEPSINNEQFF. The CDR3 bases are TGTGCCATCGACGAGCCCTCCATCAACAATGAGCAGTTCTTC.

The chain carries TRBV9 and TRBJ1-2; weak D call: TRBD1 (5 bases). Germline lookup yields CDR1 SGDLS and CDR2 YYNGEE. V was pared by 3 bases and J by 0 bases, with 15 bases between. This CDR3 has 16 residues. CDR3 in amino acids: CASSASRGVANYGYTF. CDR3 sequence (DNA): TGTGCCAGCAGCGCTTCGAGAGGGGTCGCTAACTATGGCTACACCTTC.

The chain combines TRBV7-2 with TRBJ2-5; no reliable D call. V was clipped by 3 bases and J by 5 bases, with 10 bases between them. The CDR3 sequence is 13 residues long. Germline CDR1 SGHTA, CDR2 FQGNSA. CDR3 loop: CASSLPFPETQYF. The CDR3 DNA sequence: TGTGCCAGCAGCTTGCCCTTCCCGGAGACCCAGTACTTC.

The sample holds a few counts of this clone. V and J are TRBV7-6 and TRBJ1-1; 7 nucleotides line up with TRBD1. V shed 1 base and J 5 bases; nucleotides not matched to a gene: 1. The CDR3 length is 13 residues. The germline gives CDR1 SGHVS, CDR2 FNYEAQ. CDR3 sequence (DNA): TGTGCCAGCAGCTTAGACAGGGGAACTGAAGCTTTCTTT. Its protein is CASSLDRGTEAFF.

V and J are TRBV7-9 and TRBJ1-2, with a possible D match to TRBD1 (5 bases). The CDR3 length is 17 residues. With 1 base removed from V and 4 bases from J, the gap between germline ends came to 19 bases. The germline CDR1 and CDR2 sequences are SEHNR and FQNEAQ (reference sequence). CDR3 sequence (DNA): TGTGCCAGCAGCTTAGGGGACTTCAGGGAGGCGATCTATGGCTACACCTTC. Encoded protein: CASSLGDFREAIYGYTF.

The chain carries TRBV29-1 and TRBJ1-1; 8 bases agree with TRBD1. The CDR3 has 11 amino acids. Germline V CDR1 and CDR2: SQVTM, ANQGSEA. The V and J ends lost 5 bases and 8 bases, in that order; junction bases with no gene match: 4. For the CDR3, the DNA is TGCAGCGTTCACAGGGACAGGGAAGCTTTCTTT. Translation gives CSVHRDREAFF.

The chain has TRBV11-2 and TRBJ2-1; no reliable D call. CDR3 size: 12 residues. Germline V CDR1 and CDR2: SGHAT, FQNNGV. With 1 base removed from V and 6 bases from J, the gap between germline ends came to 4 bases. The CDR3 protein is CASSLGFNEQFF. The CDR3, as DNA: TGTGCCAGCAGCTTAGGCTTCAATGAGCAGTTCTTC.

This clone was seen a few times. This chain uses TRBV6-5 with TRBJ2-1, with 9 bases aligning to TRBD1. Trimming removed 4 bases from V and 7 bases from J; junction bases left unmatched: 8. The germline V gene has CDR1 MNHEY and CDR2 SVGAGI. CDR3 length: 15 amino acids. DNA for the CDR3: TGTGCCAGCAGTTGGGGACAGGGCATAAGGAATGAGCAGTTCTTC. Encoded protein: CASSWGQGIRNEQFF.

V gene TRBV6-5 combines with J gene TRBJ2-2, with 8 bases matching TRBD2. The germline CDR1 and CDR2 sequences are MNHEY and SVGAGI. Germline trimming cut 5 bases from V and 5 bases from J; bases unmatched to any gene: 7. The CDR3 spans 15 residues. CDR3 in amino acids: CASSTTGGHTGELFF. CDR3 coding DNA: TGTGCCAGCAGTACGACGGGGGGGCATACCGGGGAGCTGTTTTTT.

The chain is built from TRBV29-1 and TRBJ2-1, with D hard to call. The CDR3 is 12 amino acids. With 6 bases removed from V and 6 bases from J, the gap between germline ends came to 12 bases. Per germline, CDR1 SQVTM and CDR2 ANQGSEA. DNA of the CDR3: TGCAGCGTCATTGGGCGCGGCAATGAGCAGTTCTTC. Protein sequence: CSVIGRGNEQFF.

The chain has TRBV13 and TRBJ1-6, with D maybe TRBD1 (5 bases). The CDR3 contains 16 residues. CDR1 and CDR2 from the germline V gene are PRHDT and FYEKMQ (reference sequence). Between the trimmed V and J ends, which lost 2 bases and 5 bases, there was a span of 13 bases. The CDR3 region is CASSLFAGMNNSPLHF. CDR3 coding DNA: TGTGCCAGCAGCTTATTTGCAGGGATGAATAATTCACCCCTCCACTTT. Supplemented by reference TRBV13 and TRBJ1-6, the full variable domain reads AAGVIQSPRHLIKEKRETATLKCYPIPRHDTVYWYQQGPGQDPQFLISFYEKMQSDKGSIPDRFSAQQFSDYHSELNMSSLELGDSALYFCASSLFAGMNNSPLHFGNGTRLTVT.

This clone has only a few counts. The chain is built from TRBV5-6 and TRBJ2-7, with 8 bases identical to TRBD1. Germline V CDR1 and CDR2: SGHDT, YYEEEE. Losses at the gene ends were 4 bases for V and 3 bases for J; bases not matched to a gene: 6. This CDR3 has 14 amino acids. The CDR3 DNA sequence: TGTGCCAGCAGCATAGACAGGGGCGACTACGAGCAGTACTTC. Protein: CASSIDRGDYEQYF.

On this clone itself: The same CDR3 also results from other DNA sequences found in this sample. The CDR3, as DNA: TGTGCCAGCAGCGGCCTCGGGGAGACCCAGTACTTC. This encodes CASSGLGETQYF. This chain uses TRBV7-9 with TRBJ2-5; the D is unclear. The germline CDR1 and CDR2 sequences are SEHNR and FQNEAQ (reference sequence). The CDR3 spans 12 residues. Trimming took off 5 bases at V and 5 bases at J, with 9 bases between the two ends.